Each of the 28 T cell receptor beta chains below was sequenced from the same sample in a study of metastatic and nonmetastatic thyroid tumors. TCRdb re-called clones from the PCR reads using MiXCR. The sample includes around 15,000 clones, around 12% of them seen just once. No treatment had been given to any patient before thyroid surgery. Material for sequencing was tumor tissue. These receptors originate from a female donor with papillary thyroid cancer or a benign thyroid nodule (not recorded which). Some clones in this sample may be carry-over from other donors' samples.

This clone was seen at least ten times. V usage is TRBV4-1 and J usage is TRBJ1-4; a possible D gene is TRBD1 (6 bases). The germline gives CDR1 MGHRA, CDR2 YSYEKL. The CDR3 runs to 12 residues. V lost 2 bases and J 12 bases, leaving 10 bases between the germline ends. CDR3 DNA: TGCGCCAGCAGCCAATCTTACAGGGAACTGTTTTTT. Translation: CASSQSYRELFF.

This clone occurred many times. This chain uses TRBV11-1 with TRBJ2-7; 7 nucleotides line up with TRBD1. Looked up from germline, CDR1 is SGHAT and CDR2 is FQDESV (reference sequence). Germline trimming cut 5 bases from V and 0 bases from J; bases unmatched to any gene: 4. CDR3 length: 14 residues. The CDR3 protein is CASSPGQSSYEQYF. The CDR3 DNA reads TGTGCCAGCAGCCCGGGACAGAGCTCCTACGAGCAGTACTTC. The full variable domain, with the rest looked up from reference TRBV11-1 and TRBJ2-7, is EAEVAQSPRYKITEKSQAVAFWCDPISGHATLYWYRQILGQGPELLVQFQDESVVDDSQLPKDRFSAERLKGVDSTLKIQPAELGDSAMYLCASSPGQSSYEQYFGPGTRLTVT.

A word on this clone: A much larger clone is a single base away; this may be a read error. This sequence joins TRBV2 and TRBJ1-2; D gene uncertain. CDR1 is SNHLY and CDR2 is FYNNEI in the germline V gene. Trimming took off 10 bases at V and 0 bases at J, with 15 bases between the two ends. The CDR3 is made up of 14 amino acids. This CDR3 reads CATTQIGSNYGYTF. CDR3 DNA: TGTGCCACCACTCAGATAGGTTCTAACTATGGCTACACCTTC. Together with reference TRBV2 and TRBJ1-2, the CDR3 gives the full variable domain: EPEVTQTPSHQVTQMGQEVILRCVPISNHLYFYWYRQILGQKVEFLVSFYNNEISEKSEIFDDQFSVERPDGSNFTLKIRSTKLEDSAMYFCATTQIGSNYGYTFGSGTRLTVV.

This clone was counted at least ten times. Other nucleotide sequences in the sample specify the same CDR3. The chain joins TRBV9 to TRBJ1-3, with D maybe TRBD1 (6 bases). This CDR3 has 13 residues. V was pared by 4 bases and J by 4 bases, with 9 bases between. From germline, CDR1 is SGDLS and CDR2 YYNGEE. DNA of the CDR3: TGTGCCAGCAGCTCCCAGGGGGGAAACACCATATATTTT. Amino acids: CASSSQGGNTIYF.

This clone came up many times. The rearrangement uses TRBV6-1 and TRBJ1-2, with TRBD1 as a possible D gene (5 bases). The germline V gene encodes CDR1 MNHNS and CDR2 SASEGT. V lost 6 bases to trimming and J lost 4 bases, with 12 bases between them. CDR3 size: 13 residues. In DNA, the CDR3 is TGTGCCAGCAGCCCAGGGAGTAGCTATGGCTACACCTTC. Residues: CASSPGSSYGYTF.

In this sample, this clone is medium-sized. V and J are TRBV4-1 and TRBJ2-7; either TRBD1 or TRBD2 may supply D (5 bases each). The ends were cut back, 2 bases at V and 3 bases at J, with 11 bases in the middle. Looked up from germline, CDR1 is MGHRA and CDR2 is YSYEKL. The length of the CDR3 is 14 residues. The CDR3 nucleotides read TGCGCCAGCAGCCAAAAGGGACCGGGCTACGAGCAGTACTTC. Encoded protein: CASSQKGPGYEQYF.

This clone is medium-sized in the sample. The V gene is TRBV27, the J gene TRBJ2-7, with D possibly TRBD2 on 5 matching bases. Germline V CDR1 and CDR2: MNHEY, SMNVEV (reference sequence). The CDR3 covers 13 residues. V was pared by 3 bases and J by 6 bases, with 12 bases between. CDR3 coding DNA: TGTGCCAGCAGTTTGGGAGCCCCTGGCGAGCAGTACTTC. Translated: CASSLGAPGEQYF.

The sample holds many counts of this clone. V and J are TRBV4-3 and TRBJ1-2, with TRBD1 identical over 7 bases. There are 14 residues in the CDR3. Germline CDR1 and CDR2: LGHNA and YSLEER. V shed 2 bases and J 6 bases; nucleotides not matched to a gene: 6. The CDR3 protein is CASSQRQGYHGYTF. The CDR3 DNA is TGCGCCAGCAGCCAAAGACAGGGCTATCATGGCTACACCTTC.

The genes are TRBV20-1 and TRBJ1-6; 8 bases are shared with TRBD1. The CDR3 is made up of 13 amino acids. The germline gives CDR1 DFQATT, CDR2 SNEGSKA (reference sequence). Unmatched junction bases numbered 4, after V lost 4 bases and J lost 8 bases. The CDR3 loop is CSAKDRADSPLHF. The CDR3 DNA reads TGCAGTGCTAAGGACAGGGCGGATTCACCCCTCCACTTT.

This clone was found many times. The chain joins TRBV24-1 to TRBJ2-2, with 7 bases fitting TRBD1. V was pared by 4 bases and J by 1 base, with 5 bases of the junction left unmatched. The CDR3 runs 16 residues. Germline V CDR1 and CDR2: KGHDR, SFDVKD. CDR3 sequence reads: CATSEPGTENTGELFF. The CDR3 bases are TGTGCCACCAGTGAGCCCGGGACAGAGAACACCGGGGAGCTGTTTTTT.

The table lists this clone with many counts. Additional DNA sequences in this sample encode the identical CDR3. J is TRBJ1-4 and V is TRBV10-2, with 7 bases identical to TRBD1. V lost 5 bases and J lost 12; bases outside the gene matches: 6. This CDR3 has 12 residues. Germline loops: CDR1 WSHSY, CDR2 SAAADI. CDR3 region: CASSHTGTELFF. The CDR3 DNA reads TGCGCCAGCAGTCATACCGGGACAGAACTGTTTTTT.

This clone was detected many times. The genes are TRBV20-1 and TRBJ2-2; 7 nucleotides match TRBD2. CDR1 DFQATT and CDR2 SNEGSKA come from the germline V gene (reference sequence). CDR3 size: 16 residues. V gave up 1 base and J gave up 1 base; unmatched junction bases: 6. The CDR3 sequence is CSARGPIAGNTGELFF. The DNA for the CDR3 is TGCAGTGCTAGAGGGCCTATAGCGGGGAACACCGGGGAGCTGTTTTTT.

This clone was recorded only once. The chain combines TRBV30 with TRBJ1-2; 8 bases map to TRBD1. The germline V gene encodes CDR1 GTSNPN and CDR2 SVGIG (reference sequence). J was trimmed by 3 bases and V by 4 bases; bases with no gene match: 22. The CDR3 covers 19 residues. The CDR3 nucleotides read TGTGCCTGGATGGTTGGGGCCGGGACAGGCCTTCAGGGGGACTATGGCTACACCTTC. This sequence encodes CAWMVGAGTGLQGDYGYTF.

This clone was recorded at least ten times. V gene TRBV30 combines with J gene TRBJ1-6; D remains ambiguous. Germline V gene sequence: CDR1 GTSNPN, CDR2 SVGIG (reference sequence). Trimming cost V 3 bases and J 10 bases, with 7 bases left between them. This CDR3 contains 11 residues. In DNA form, the CDR3 reads TGTGCCTGGAGAAGGAGGTCACCCCTCCACTTT. Protein sequence: CAWRRRSPLHF.

This chain links TRBV6-6 with TRBJ2-7; no clear D. Trimming left V 0 bases short and J 1 base short, with 7 bases between. Per germline, CDR1 MNHNY and CDR2 SVGAGI (reference sequence). The CDR3 covers 14 residues. CDR3 nucleotides: TGTGCCAGCAGTTACTCAAGGCTGTCCTACGAGCAGTACTTC. This sequence encodes CASSYSRLSYEQYF.

This clone was counted between two and nine times. The rearrangement links TRBV19 to TRBJ1-2; tentative D call: TRBD1 (5 bases). The germline V gene encodes CDR1 LNHDA and CDR2 SQIVND (reference sequence). V gave up 9 bases and J gave up 7 bases, with 18 bases separating them. The CDR3 is 13 amino acids. The CDR3 protein is CASQQGGVGGYTF. CDR3 DNA: TGTGCCAGCCAACAAGGAGGGGTAGGTGGCTACACCTTC.

This clone has ten or more counts. The chain combines TRBV6-2 or TRBV6-3 with TRBJ1-4, with D possibly being TRBD1 (6 bases). This CDR3 has 15 residues. The V end was cut by 5 bases, the J end by 4 bases, with 14 bases between. Germline CDR1 is MNHEY and CDR2 is SVGEGT. The chain's CDR3 is CASSASGHYNEKLFF. The DNA for the CDR3 is TGTGCCAGCAGTGCCTCGGGACACTATAATGAAAAACTGTTTTTT.

By sample fraction, this clone is medium-sized. The chain carries TRBV6-1 and TRBJ1-5; no clear D gene. V was cut by 2 bases and J by 6 bases, with 8 bases left in between. CDR3 length: 13 residues. Germline-derived CDR1 and CDR2 are MNHNS and SASEGT. The CDR3 DNA reads TGTGCCAGCAGTGAACAGGAGACTCAGCCCCAGCATTTT. It yields the protein CASSEQETQPQHF.

This clone was counted ten times or more. V is TRBV7-8 and J is TRBJ1-2; weak D call: TRBD1 (6 bases). Germline V gene lookup returns CDR1 SGHVS and CDR2 FQNEAQ. The CDR3 spans 13 residues. V was cut by 2 bases and J by 10 bases, with 14 bases left in between. CDR3 region: CASSLTGTSDYTF. DNA for the CDR3: TGTGCCAGCAGCTTAACAGGGACGAGCGACTACACCTTC.

The chain employs TRBV20-1 and TRBJ2-5; 12 nucleotides match TRBD2. Germline-derived CDR1 and CDR2 are DFQATT and SNEGSKA (reference sequence). This CDR3 is built from 13 residues. J lost 7 bases, V lost 6 bases, and 6 bases had no gene match. CDR3 DNA: TGCAGTGCAATGACTAGCGGGAGATGGACCCAGTACTTC. Encoded protein: CSAMTSGRWTQYF.

This clone has ten or more counts. The gene calls are TRBV6-5 and TRBJ1-1; D is uncertain. Germline V CDR1 and CDR2: MNHEY, SVGAGI. Trimming removed 0 bases at V and 1 base at J, with 9 bases between. The length of the CDR3 is 15 residues. The CDR3 loop reads CASSYSHGSNTEAFF. In DNA, the CDR3 is TGTGCCAGCAGTTACTCTCACGGTTCGAACACTGAAGCTTTCTTT.

V is TRBV28 and J is TRBJ2-2; D unresolved. V was clipped by 5 bases and J by 0 bases, with 4 bases between them. CDR1 MDHEN and CDR2 SYDVKM come from the germline V gene. CDR3 length equals 13 residues. The CDR3 loop is CASSTANTGELFF. The CDR3 DNA is TGTGCCAGCAGTACAGCGAACACCGGGGAGCTGTTTTTT.

The J gene is TRBJ2-7, the V gene TRBV18; TRBD2 might be the D (5 bases). The V end was cut by 2 bases, the J end by 5 bases, with 10 bases between. In germline, CDR1 is KGHSH, CDR2 LQKENI. CDR3 length: 13 amino acids. CDR3 sequence reads: CASSPGRSNEQYF. The CDR3 DNA sequence: TGTGCCAGCTCACCAGGGAGAAGTAACGAGCAGTACTTC. Based on the CDR3 plus reference TRBV18 and TRBJ2-7, the full variable domain is NAGVMQNPRHLVRRRGQEARLRCSPMKGHSHVYWYRQLPEEGLKFMVYLQKENIIDESGMPKERFSAEFPKEGPSILRIQQVVRGDSAAYFCASSPGRSNEQYFGPGTRLTVT.

At least ten counts were recorded for this clone. The rearrangement uses TRBV6-1 and TRBJ2-1, with D tentatively TRBD1 (5 bases). CDR1 and CDR2 from the germline V gene are MNHNS and SASEGT. This CDR3 has 11 amino acids. V was pared by 6 bases and J by 9 bases, with 9 bases between. CDR3 sequence reads: CASSSGPEQFF. Written as DNA, the CDR3 is TGTGCCAGCAGCTCAGGGCCTGAGCAGTTCTTC.

The sample holds a few counts of this clone. The J gene is TRBJ1-1, the V gene TRBV28; 8 bases line up with TRBD1. The CDR3 is 13 amino acids. J was trimmed by 6 bases and V by 6 bases; bases with no gene match: 6. CDR1 is MDHEN, CDR2 SYDVKM, per germline. The CDR3, as DNA: TGTGCCAGCAGCAGGGGGCGGATCGCTGAAGCTTTCTTT. This sequence encodes CASSRGRIAEAFF.

Ten or more counts support this clone. J is TRBJ1-2 and V is TRBV9, with 10 bases identical to TRBD1. Germline-derived CDR1 and CDR2 are SGDLS and YYNGEE. Trimming took 0 bases from V and 5 from J; bases not matched to a gene: 10. The CDR3 sequence is 17 residues long. CDR3 nucleotide sequence: TGTGCCAGCAGCGTAGACTGGACAGGGGGTTATTTGTATGGCTACACCTTC. Encoded protein: CASSVDWTGGYLYGYTF.

The gene calls are TRBV6-1 and TRBJ1-1; no definite D call. CDR3 length: 13 residues. The germline gives CDR1 MNHNS, CDR2 SASEGT. Trimming pared 8 bases from V and 1 base from J, leaving 11 bases between. CDR3: CASQSTGNTEAFF. As DNA, the CDR3 is TGTGCCAGCCAGAGCACTGGGAACACTGAAGCTTTCTTT.

Ten or more counts support this clone. The gene calls are TRBV7-6 and TRBJ2-7; D is possibly TRBD1 (6 bases). The CDR3 has 14 amino acids. V shed 1 base and J shed 3 bases, with 10 bases lying between them. Germline V gene data show CDR1 as SGHVS and CDR2 as FNYEAQ. CDR3 nucleotides: TGTGCCAGCAGCTTAGATGCAGGGGACTACGAGCAGTACTTC. Protein sequence: CASSLDAGDYEQYF.